The entry below gives a single T cell receptor (beta chain) sequence along with its context. Its antigen remains unknown. This sample is part of a study of vaccination and CD4 T cells after COVID-19. Turning to the study itself: The convalescents included six males and four females, and among them two were Hispanic while seven were Caucasian.

Germline CDR1 MNHEY, CDR2 SVGEGT. CDR3 length: 18 residues. V shed 0 bases, J shed 3 bases, and the junction held 10 bases outside the gene matches. CD4+ T cells that had been cultured provided DNA sequenced with the Oncomine TCR Beta short-read assay. TCRdb reprocessed the PCR reads with MiXCR, giving one entry per CDR3 protein. The sample carries 20,000 to 25,000 distinct CDR3 sequences, roughly 71% recorded once. Described treatment: approximately 11-day PBMC culture with coronavirus spike peptide pools or control peptides (ViraFEST assay). Study observations and caveats: SARS-CoV-2-reactive clonotype medians increased from around 21 to 38, not significantly.

Sequencing used CD4+ T cells from blood, cultured in vitro, obtained after SARS-CoV-2 vaccination. The clonotype comes from a human donor who received a COVID-19 vaccine. This rearrangement joins TRBV6-2 or TRBV6-3 to TRBJ2-1; 8 bases align to TRBD2. CDR3 sequence reads: CASSYSRGAGAIYNEQFF. CDR3 in DNA: TGTGCCAGCAGTTACTCCCGAGGAGCGGGGGCAATCTACAATGAGCAGTTCTTC.